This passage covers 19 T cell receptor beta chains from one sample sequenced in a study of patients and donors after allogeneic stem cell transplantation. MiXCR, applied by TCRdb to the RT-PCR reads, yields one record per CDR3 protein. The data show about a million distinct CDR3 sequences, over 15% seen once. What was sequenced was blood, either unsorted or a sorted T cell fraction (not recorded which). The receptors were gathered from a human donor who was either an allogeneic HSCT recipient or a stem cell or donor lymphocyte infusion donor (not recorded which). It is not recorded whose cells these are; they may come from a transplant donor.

CDR3 DNA sequence: TGCAGCGTTAGGCGGGAGGTTGCGCGGGGGAATGAGCAGTTCTTC. It translates to CSVRREVARGNEQFF. The chain uses TRBV29-1 and TRBJ2-1; 8 bases are a match to TRBD2. V dropped 5 bases and J dropped 7; count of bases not matched to a gene: 13. Germline V lookup: CDR1 SQVTM, CDR2 ANQGSEA. The length of the CDR3 is 15 residues.

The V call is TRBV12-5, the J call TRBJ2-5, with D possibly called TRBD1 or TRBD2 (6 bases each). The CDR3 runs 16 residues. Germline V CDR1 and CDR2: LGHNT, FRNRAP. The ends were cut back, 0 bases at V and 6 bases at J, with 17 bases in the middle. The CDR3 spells CASGLVLVGGVKTQYF. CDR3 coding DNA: TGTGCTAGTGGTTTGGTACTGGTCGGGGGCGTGAAGACCCAGTACTTC.

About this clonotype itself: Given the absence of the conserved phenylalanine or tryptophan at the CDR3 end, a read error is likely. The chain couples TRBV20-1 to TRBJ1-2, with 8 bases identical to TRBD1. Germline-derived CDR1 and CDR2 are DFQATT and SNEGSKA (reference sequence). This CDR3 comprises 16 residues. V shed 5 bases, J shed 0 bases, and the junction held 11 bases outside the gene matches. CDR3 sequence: CSAPRTGTRTNYGYTS. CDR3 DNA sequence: TGCAGTGCTCCCCGGACAGGGACCCGAACTAACTATGGCTACACCTCC.

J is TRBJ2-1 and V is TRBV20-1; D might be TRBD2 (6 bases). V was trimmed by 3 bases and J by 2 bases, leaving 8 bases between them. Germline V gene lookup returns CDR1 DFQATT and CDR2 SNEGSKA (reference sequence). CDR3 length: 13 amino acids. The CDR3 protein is CSASSGAYNEQFF. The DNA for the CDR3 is TGCAGTGCTAGTAGCGGAGCCTACAATGAGCAGTTCTTC.

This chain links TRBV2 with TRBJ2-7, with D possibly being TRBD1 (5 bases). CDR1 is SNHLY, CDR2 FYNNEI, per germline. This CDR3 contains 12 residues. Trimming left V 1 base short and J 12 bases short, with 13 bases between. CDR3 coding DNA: TGTGCCAGCAGTGAAGACAGGTCTCTAGGGTACTTC. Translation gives CASSEDRSLGYF.

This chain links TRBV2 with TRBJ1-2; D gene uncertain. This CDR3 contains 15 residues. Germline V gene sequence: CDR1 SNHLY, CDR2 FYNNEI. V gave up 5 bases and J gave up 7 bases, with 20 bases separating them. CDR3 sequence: CASSPKGPQRAGYTF. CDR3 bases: TGTGCCAGCAGTCCAAAAGGACCGCAGCGTGCTGGCTACACCTTC.

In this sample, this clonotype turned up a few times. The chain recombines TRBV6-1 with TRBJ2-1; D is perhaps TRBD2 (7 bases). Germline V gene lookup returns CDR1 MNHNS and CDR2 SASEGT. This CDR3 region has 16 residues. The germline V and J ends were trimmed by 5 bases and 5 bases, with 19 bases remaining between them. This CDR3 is CASSPRQRGGDNEQFF. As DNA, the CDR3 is TGTGCCAGCAGTCCCCGTCAAAGGGGGGGGGACAATGAGCAGTTCTTC.

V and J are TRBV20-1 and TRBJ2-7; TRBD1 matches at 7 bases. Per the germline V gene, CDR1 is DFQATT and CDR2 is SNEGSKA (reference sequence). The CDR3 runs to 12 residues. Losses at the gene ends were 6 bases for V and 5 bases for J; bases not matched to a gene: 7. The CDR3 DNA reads TGCAGTGCACTCCGGGACAGCCACGAGCAGTACTTC. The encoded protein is CSALRDSHEQYF.

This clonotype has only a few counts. The CDR3 coding sequence is TGCGCCAGCAGCTTGGGGAACTGGGACACTGAAGCTTTCTTT. This encodes CASSLGNWDTEAFF. This rearrangement joins TRBV5-1 to TRBJ1-1; D not certain. The ends were cut back, 0 bases at V and 3 bases at J, with 9 bases in the middle. CDR3 length: 14 residues. CDR1 SGHRS and CDR2 YFSETQ come from the germline V gene.

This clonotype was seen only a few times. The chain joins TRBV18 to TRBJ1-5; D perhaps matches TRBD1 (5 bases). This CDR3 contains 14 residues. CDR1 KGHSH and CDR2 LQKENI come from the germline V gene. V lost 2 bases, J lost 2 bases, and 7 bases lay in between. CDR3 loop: CASSPTRGNQPQHF. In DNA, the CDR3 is TGTGCCAGCTCACCAACCAGGGGCAATCAGCCCCAGCATTTT.

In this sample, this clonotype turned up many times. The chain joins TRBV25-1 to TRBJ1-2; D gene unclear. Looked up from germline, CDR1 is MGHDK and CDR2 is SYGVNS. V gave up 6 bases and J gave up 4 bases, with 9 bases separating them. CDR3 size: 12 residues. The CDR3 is CASREGFYGYTF. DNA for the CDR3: TGTGCCAGCAGGGAAGGTTTCTATGGCTACACCTTC.

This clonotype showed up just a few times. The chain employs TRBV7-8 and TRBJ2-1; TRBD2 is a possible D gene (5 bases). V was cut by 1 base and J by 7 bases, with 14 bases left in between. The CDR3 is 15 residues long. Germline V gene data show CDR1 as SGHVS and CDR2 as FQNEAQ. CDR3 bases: TGTGCCAGCAGCTTAGGAGCGACCCGAGGGAATGAGCAGTTCTTC. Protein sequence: CASSLGATRGNEQFF.

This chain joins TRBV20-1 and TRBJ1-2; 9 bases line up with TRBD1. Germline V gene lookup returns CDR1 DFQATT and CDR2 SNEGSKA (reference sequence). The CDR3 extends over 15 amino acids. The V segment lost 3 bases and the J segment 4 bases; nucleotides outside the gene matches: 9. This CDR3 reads CSARGQGTGGYGYTF. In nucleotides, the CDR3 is TGCAGTGCTAGGGGACAGGGAACAGGTGGCTATGGCTACACCTTC.

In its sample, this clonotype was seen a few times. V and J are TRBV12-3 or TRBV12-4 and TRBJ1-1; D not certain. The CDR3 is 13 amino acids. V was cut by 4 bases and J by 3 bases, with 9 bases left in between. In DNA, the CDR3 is TGTGCCAGCAGTTCAGAACGGCACACTGAAGCTTTCTTT. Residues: CASSSERHTEAFF.

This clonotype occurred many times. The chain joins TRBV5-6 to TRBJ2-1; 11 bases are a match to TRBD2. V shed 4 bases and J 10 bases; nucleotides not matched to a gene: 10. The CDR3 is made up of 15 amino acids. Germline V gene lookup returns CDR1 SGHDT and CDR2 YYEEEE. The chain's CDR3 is CASSTLTSGRYEQFF. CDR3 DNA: TGTGCCAGCAGCACCCTTACTAGCGGGAGATACGAGCAGTTCTTC. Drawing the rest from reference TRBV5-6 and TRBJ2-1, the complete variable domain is DAGVTQSPTHLIKTRGQQVTLRCSPKSGHDTVSWYQQALGQGPQFIFQYYEEEERQRGNFPDRFSGHQFPNYSSELNVNALLLGDSALYLCASSTLTSGRYEQFFGPGTRLTVL.

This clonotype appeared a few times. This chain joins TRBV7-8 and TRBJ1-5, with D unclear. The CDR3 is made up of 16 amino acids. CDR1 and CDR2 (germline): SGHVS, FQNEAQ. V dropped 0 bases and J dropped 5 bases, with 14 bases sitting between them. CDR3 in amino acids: CASSLARISMHQPQHF. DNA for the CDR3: TGTGCCAGCAGCTTAGCTAGGATATCGATGCATCAGCCCCAGCATTTT.

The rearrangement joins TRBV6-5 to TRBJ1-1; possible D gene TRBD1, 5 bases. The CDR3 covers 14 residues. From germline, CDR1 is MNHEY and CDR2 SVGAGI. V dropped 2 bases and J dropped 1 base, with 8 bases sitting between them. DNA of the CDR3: TGTGCCAGCAGTTACACAGGTTCGAACACTGAAGCTTTCTTT. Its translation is CASSYTGSNTEAFF.

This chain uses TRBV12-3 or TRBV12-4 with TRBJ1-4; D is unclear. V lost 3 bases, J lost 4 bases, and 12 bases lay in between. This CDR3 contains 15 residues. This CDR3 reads CASSFGGIFNEKLFF. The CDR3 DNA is TGTGCCAGCAGTTTTGGCGGGATCTTTAATGAAAAACTGTTTTTT.

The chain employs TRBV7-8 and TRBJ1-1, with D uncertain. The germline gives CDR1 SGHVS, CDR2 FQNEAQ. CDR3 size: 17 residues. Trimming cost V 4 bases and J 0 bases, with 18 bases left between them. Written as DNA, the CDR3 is TGTGCCAGCAGCTCTCGTTACCCGGGGTTCATGAACACTGAAGCTTTCTTT. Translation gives CASSSRYPGFMNTEAFF. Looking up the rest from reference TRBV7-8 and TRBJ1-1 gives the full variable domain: GAGVSQSPRYKVAKRGQDVALRCDPISGHVSLFWYQQALGQGPEFLTYFQNEAQLDKSGLPSDRFFAERPEGSVSTLKIQRTQQEDSAVYLCASSSRYPGFMNTEAFFGQGTRLTVV.